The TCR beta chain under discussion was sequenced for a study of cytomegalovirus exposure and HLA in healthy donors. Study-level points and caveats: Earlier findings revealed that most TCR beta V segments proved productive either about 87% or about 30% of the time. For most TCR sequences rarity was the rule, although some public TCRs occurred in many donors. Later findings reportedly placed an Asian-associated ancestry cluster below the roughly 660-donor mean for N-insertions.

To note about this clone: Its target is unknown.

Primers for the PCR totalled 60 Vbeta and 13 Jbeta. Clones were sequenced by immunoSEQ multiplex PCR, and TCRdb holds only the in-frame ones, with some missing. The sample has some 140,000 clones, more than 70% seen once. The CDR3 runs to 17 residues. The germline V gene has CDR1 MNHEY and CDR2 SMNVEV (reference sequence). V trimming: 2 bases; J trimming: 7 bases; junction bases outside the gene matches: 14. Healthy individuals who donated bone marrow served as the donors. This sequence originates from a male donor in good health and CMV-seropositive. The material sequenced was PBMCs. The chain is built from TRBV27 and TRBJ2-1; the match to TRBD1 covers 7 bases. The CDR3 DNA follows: TGTGCCAGCAGTTTACTATCGTCGACAGGGTATCGGAATGAGCAGTTCTTC. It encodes CASSLLSSTGYRNEQFF.